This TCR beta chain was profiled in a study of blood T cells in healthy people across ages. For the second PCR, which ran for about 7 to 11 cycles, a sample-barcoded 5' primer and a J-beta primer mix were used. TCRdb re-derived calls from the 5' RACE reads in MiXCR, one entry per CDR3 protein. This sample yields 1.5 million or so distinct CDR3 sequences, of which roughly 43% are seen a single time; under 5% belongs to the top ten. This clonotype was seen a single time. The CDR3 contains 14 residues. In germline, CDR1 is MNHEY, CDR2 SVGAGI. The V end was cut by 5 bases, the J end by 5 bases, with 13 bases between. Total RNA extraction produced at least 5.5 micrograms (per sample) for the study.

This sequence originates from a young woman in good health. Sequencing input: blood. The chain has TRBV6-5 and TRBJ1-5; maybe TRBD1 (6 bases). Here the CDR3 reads CASSARTGYQPQHF. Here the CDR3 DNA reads TGTGCCAGCAGTGCCCGCACAGGGTATCAGCCCCAGCATTTT.